This T cell receptor (beta chain) comes out of a study of T cell repertoires in cytomegalovirus infection. On the study more broadly: Through public TCR beta signatures, both CMV infection and matching HLA type were indicated.

The CDR3 has 14 amino acids. Per the germline V gene, CDR1 is LNHDA and CDR2 is SQIVND (reference sequence). With V trimmed by 3 bases and J by 4 bases, 3 bases remained unmatched. TCRdb used MiXCR to reprocess the reads, holding one entry per CDR3 protein. The data contain approximately 910,000 distinct CDR3 sequences, around 30% of them seen just once; the ten biggest clones take up about 14%. Remarks on this clonotype: Antigen unknown.

Source: cultured CD8+ T cells from PBMCs, taken from culture after CMV antigen stimulation. The chain combines TRBV19 with TRBJ2-1; 7 bases align to TRBD1. This TCR came from a human donor in good health (CMV status not recorded). Some clones in this sample may be carry-over from other donors' samples. The CDR3 DNA reads TGTGCCAGTAGTATTGCACAGGGGTACAATGAGCAGTTCTTC. It specifies CASSIAQGYNEQFF.